Listed below are T cell receptor beta chains from one sample, sequenced in a study of T cells after yellow fever vaccination. In TCRdb, the 5' RACE reads were re-called with MiXCR into one record per CDR3 protein. The profile shows 300,000 or so distinct CDR3 sequences, less than 9.5% of them singletons. This material consisted of PBMCs, taken more than 35 days after the first yellow fever vaccination. The receptors were sampled from a man aged 18 to 29 who received the YFV17D yellow fever vaccine. The CDR3 runs from the conserved cysteine through the conserved F or W. Each record gives: V gene, D gene, clone size, J gene, CDR3 DNA, CDR3 protein. The D gene is left open where the match is weak. Some rows have no size entry. The others give once, few or many, or a class for an expanded clone.

TRBV7-3	TRBD2	few	TRBJ2-1	TGTGCCAGCAGCTTCGTGTCTAGCGGGGGGCGGTACAATGAGCAGTTCTTC	CASSFVSSGGRYNEQFF
TRBV10-3	.	.	TRBJ2-7	TGTGCCATCAGTGTGGCGGAAGGGTCCGAGCAGTACTTC	CAISVAEGSEQYF
TRBV6-5	TRBD1	many	TRBJ1-2	TGTGCCAGCAGTTACCGGACAGGCGAAGGCTACACCTTC	CASSYRTGEGYTF
TRBV6-5	.	.	TRBJ2-5	TGTGCCAGCAGTTACCCGCTTTTGGGGCTAGAGACCCAGTACTTC	CASSYPLLGLETQYF
TRBV7-8	TRBD2	.	TRBJ2-5	TGTGCCAGCAGCTCGGGACTAGCGGGGTGGGAGACCCAGTACTTC	CASSSGLAGWETQYF
TRBV7-2	.	few	TRBJ2-1	TGTGCCAGCAGCTTTTGGGGTAATGAGCAGTTCTTC	CASSFWGNEQFF
TRBV5-1	TRBD1	few	TRBJ1-1	TGCGCCAGCAGCTTGACCATTGGGACAGGTGCCGTGGGAGCTTTCTTT	CASSLTIGTGAVGAFF
TRBV2	.	.	TRBJ2-5	TGTGCCAGCAGTGGGGACATGGGGGAGACCCAGTACTTC	CASSGDMGETQYF
TRBV12-3/TRBV12-4	.	few	TRBJ1-5	TGTGCCAGCAGTTTTCACCAGGGGAGTCAGCCCCAGCATTTT	CASSFHQGSQPQHF
TRBV29-1	TRBD1	.	TRBJ2-7	TGCAGCGTGGCCATTGGACAGGGGGATAAGCAGTACTTC	CSVAIGQGDKQYF
TRBV20-1	.	few	TRBJ1-5	TGCAGTGCTACGGCAGGGCGGAATCAGCCCCAGCATTTT	CSATAGRNQPQHF
TRBV20-1	.	few	TRBJ1-1	TGCAGTGCTAGTACGGGGGACACTGAAGCTTTCTTT	CSASTGDTEAFF
TRBV7-3	.	many	TRBJ2-3	TGTGCCAGCAGCTTACATGCGCTGGGGGGGCAAGATACGCAGTATTTT	CASSLHALGGQDTQYF
TRBV29-1	.	.	TRBJ1-2	TGCAGCGCCAAGATTTTTCTTCAATATGGCTACACCTTC	CSAKIFLQYGYTF